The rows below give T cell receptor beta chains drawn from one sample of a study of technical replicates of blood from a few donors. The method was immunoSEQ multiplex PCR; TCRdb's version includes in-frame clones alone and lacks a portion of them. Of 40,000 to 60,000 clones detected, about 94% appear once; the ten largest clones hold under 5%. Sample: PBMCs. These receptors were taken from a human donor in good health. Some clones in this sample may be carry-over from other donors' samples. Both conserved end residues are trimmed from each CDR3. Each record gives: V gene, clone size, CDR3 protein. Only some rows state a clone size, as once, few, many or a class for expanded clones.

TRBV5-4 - ASSLGSDQPQH
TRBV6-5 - ASRINRGSTGELF
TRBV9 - ASSVSGTGVGELF
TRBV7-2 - ASSQGLWYEQY
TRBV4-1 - ASSHIPGAGVQPQH
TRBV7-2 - ASTDDRALNTGELF
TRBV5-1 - ASSQLGTGTNGYT
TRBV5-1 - ASSLGLGGDTQY
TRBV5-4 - ASSTGGGSAKNIQY
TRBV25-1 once ASSARQAMYGYT
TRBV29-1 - SAKAGTTDGYT
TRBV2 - ASTRTSGSHEQY
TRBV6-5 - ASTSLTGGSYEQY
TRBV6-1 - ASSVSTVNTEAF
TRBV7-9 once ASSHGGPNSPLH
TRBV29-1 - SARGGDYGYT
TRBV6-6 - ASIQGGAYNEQF
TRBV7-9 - ASSLSQGVYQPQH
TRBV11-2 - ASSSRRENTEAF
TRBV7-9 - ASSLARGTGGGYT
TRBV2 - ASSETGFRNYGYT
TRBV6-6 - ASSYVRGIQPQH
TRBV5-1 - ASSLEGGYYEQY
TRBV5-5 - ASRSGEGNEQF
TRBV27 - ASSFSWRGRQETQY
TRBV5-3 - ARLPVAPFYEQF
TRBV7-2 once ASSGRGVIYEQF
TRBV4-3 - ASSLQGTGKLF
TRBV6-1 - ATSNYGYT
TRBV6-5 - ASSYSDRIYGYT
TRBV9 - APTPGEGVYEQY
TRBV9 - ASSVGGHTEAF
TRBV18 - ASSVTTGVDGYT
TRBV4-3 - ASSQRGGLNEQF
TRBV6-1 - ASSDRGSYQPQH
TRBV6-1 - ASTLGGRGEQY
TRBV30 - AWSGPGGAF
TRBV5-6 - ASSSDGQLKQGTQY
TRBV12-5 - ASGTYLAGKDEQY
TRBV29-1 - SVEAGTYEQY
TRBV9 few ASSGTGSAEKLF
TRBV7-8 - ASSAGTSGTIRDTQY
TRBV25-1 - ASTPPGGGHTEAF
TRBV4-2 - ASSPLGRGPF
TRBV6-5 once ASSTPGQGRFGYT
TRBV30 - AWLRRNPYGYT
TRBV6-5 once ASRTGTGFNEQF
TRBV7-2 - ASSLVQGRSNTEAF
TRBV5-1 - ASNRGPSGKYEQY
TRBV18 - ASSANRGDNYGYT
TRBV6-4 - ASSDTQRGGPQETQY
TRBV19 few ASIQTETNTEAF
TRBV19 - ASKTGDNQPQH